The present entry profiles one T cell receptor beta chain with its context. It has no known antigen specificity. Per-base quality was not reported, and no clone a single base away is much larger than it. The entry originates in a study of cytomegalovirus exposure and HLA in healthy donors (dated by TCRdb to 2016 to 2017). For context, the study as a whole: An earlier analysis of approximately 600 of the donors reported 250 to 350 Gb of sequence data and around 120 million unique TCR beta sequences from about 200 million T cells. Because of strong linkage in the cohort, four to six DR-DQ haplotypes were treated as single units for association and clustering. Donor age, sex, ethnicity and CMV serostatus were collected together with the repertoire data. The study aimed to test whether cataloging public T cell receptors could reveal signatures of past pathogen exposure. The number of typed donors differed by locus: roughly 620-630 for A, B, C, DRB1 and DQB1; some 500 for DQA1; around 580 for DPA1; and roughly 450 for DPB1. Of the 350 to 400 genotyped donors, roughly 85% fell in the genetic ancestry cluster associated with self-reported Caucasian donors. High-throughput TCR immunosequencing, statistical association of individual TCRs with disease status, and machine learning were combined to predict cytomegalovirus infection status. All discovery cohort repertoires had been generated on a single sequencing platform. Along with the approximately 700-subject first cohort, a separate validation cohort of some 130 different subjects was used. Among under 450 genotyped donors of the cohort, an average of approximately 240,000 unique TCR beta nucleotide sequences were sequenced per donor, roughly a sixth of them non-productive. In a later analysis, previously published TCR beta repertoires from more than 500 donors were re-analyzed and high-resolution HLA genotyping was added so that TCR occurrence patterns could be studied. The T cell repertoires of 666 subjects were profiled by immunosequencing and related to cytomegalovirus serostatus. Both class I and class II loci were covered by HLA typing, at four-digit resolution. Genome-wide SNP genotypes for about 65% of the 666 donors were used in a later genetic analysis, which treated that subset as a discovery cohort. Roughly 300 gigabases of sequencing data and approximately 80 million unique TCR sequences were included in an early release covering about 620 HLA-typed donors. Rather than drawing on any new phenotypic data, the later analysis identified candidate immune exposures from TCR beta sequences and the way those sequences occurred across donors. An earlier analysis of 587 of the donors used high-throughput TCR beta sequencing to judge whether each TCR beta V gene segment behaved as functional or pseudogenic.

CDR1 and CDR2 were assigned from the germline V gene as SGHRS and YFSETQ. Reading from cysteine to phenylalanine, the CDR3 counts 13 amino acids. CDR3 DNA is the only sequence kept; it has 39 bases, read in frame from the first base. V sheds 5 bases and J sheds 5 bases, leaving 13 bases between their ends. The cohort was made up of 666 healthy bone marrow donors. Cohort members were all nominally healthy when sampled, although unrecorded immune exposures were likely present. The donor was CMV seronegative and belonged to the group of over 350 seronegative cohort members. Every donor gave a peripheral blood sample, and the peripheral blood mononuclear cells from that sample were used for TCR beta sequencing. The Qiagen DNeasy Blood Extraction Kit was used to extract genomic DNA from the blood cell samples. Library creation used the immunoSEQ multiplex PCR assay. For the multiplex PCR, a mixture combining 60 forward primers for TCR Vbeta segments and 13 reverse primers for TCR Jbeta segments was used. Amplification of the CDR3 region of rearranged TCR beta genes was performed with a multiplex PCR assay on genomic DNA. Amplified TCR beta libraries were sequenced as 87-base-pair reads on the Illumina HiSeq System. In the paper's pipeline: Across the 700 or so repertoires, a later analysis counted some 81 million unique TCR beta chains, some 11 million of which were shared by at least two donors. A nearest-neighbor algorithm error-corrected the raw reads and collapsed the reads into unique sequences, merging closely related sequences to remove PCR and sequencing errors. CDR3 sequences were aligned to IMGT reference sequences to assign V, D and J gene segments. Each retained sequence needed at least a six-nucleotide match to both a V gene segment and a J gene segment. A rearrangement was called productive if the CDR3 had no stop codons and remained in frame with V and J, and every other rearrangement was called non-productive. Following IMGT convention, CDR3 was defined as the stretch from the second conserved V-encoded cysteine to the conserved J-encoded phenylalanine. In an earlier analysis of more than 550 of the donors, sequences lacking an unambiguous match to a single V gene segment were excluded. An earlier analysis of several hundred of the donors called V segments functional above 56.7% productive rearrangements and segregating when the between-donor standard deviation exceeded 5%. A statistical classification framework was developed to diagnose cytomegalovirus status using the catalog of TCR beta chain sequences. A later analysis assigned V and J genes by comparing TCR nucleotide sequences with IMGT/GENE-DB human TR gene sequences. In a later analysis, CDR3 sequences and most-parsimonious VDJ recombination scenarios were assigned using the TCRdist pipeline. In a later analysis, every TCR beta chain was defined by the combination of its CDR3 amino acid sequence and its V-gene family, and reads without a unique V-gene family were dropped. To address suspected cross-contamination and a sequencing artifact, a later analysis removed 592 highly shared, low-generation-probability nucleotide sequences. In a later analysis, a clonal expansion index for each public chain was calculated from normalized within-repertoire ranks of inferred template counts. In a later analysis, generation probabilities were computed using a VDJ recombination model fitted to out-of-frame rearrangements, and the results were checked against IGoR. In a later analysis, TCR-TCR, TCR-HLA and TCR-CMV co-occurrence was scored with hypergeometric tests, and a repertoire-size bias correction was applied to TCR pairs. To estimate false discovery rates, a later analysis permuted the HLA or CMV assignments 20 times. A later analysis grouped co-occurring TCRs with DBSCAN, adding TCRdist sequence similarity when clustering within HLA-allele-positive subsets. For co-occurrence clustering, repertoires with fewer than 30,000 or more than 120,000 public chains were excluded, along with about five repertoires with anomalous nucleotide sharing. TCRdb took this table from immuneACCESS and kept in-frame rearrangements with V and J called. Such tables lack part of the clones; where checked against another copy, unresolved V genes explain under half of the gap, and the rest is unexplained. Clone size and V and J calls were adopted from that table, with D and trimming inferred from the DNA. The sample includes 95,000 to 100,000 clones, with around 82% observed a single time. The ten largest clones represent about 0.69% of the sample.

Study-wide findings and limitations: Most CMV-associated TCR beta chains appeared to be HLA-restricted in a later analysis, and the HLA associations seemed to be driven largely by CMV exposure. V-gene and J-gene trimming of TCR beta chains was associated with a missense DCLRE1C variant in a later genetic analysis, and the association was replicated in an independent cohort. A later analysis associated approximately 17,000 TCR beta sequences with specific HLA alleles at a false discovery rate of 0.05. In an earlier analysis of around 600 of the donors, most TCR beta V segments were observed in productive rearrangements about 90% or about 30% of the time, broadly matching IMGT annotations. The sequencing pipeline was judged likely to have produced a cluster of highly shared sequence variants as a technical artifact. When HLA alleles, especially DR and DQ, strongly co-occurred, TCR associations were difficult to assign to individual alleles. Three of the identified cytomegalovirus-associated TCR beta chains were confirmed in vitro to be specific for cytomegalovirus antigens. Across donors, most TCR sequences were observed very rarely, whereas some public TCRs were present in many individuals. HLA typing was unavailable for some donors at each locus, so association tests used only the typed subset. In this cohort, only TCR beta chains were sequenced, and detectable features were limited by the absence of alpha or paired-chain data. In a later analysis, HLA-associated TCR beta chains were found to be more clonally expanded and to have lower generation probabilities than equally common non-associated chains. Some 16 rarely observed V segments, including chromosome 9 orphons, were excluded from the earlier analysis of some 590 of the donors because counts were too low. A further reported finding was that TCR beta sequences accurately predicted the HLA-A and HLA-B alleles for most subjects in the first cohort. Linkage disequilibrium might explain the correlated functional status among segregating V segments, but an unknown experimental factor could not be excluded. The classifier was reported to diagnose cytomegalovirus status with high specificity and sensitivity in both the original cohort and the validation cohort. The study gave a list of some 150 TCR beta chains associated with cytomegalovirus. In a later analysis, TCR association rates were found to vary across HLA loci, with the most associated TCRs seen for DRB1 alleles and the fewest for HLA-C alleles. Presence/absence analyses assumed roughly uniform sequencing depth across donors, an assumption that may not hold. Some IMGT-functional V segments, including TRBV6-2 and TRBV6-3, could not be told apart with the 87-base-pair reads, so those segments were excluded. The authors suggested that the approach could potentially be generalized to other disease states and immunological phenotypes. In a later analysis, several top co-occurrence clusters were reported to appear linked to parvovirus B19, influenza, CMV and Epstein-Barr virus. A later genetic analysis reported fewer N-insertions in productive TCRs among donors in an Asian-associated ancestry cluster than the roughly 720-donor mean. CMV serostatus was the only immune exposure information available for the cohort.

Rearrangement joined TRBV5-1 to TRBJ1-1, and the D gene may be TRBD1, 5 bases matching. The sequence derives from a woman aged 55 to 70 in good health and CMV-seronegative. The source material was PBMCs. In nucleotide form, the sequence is TGCGCCAGCAGGTCCGGGGGGGGGACTGAAGCTTTCTTT. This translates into CASRSGGGTEAFF. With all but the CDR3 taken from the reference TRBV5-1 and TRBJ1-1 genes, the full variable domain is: KAGVTQTPRYLIKTRGQQVTLSCSPISGHRSVSWYQQTPGQGLQFLFEYFSETQRNKGNFPGRFSGRQFSNSRSEMNVSTLELGDSALYLCASRSGGGTEAFFGQGTRLTVV.